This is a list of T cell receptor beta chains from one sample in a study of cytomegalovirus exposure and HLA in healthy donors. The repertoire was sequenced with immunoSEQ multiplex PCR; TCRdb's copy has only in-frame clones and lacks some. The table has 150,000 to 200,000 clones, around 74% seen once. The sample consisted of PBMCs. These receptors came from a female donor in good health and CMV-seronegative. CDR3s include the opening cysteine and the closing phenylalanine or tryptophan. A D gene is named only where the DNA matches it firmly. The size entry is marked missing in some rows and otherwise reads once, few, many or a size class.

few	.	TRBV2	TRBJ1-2	CASSEAWGEYGYTF	TGTGCCAGCAGTGAAGCTTGGGGAGAGTATGGCTACACCTTC
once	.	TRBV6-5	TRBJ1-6	CASRQLQGGNSPLHF	TGTGCCAGCAGGCAACTACAGGGTGGGAATTCACCCCTCCACTTT
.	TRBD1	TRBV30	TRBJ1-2	CAWTLQGALSRGYTF	TGTGCCTGGACCCTACAGGGGGCCCTTTCCCGTGGCTACACCTTC
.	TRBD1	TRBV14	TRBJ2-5	CASSHRGQGRETQYF	TGTGCCAGCAGCCACCGAGGACAGGGAAGAGAGACCCAGTACTTC
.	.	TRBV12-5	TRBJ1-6	CASGFDLREGPGSPLHF	TGTGCTAGTGGTTTCGATCTCAGGGAAGGACCGGGTTCACCCCTCCACTTT
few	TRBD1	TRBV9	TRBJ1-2	CASSVDPTGDGYTF	TGTGCCAGCAGCGTAGACCCCACAGGGGATGGCTACACCTTC
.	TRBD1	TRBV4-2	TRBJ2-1	CASSQATGGHEQFF	TGTGCCAGCAGCCAGGCCACAGGGGGACATGAGCAGTTCTTC
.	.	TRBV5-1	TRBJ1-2	CASSYDKYNYGYTF	TGCGCCAGCAGCTATGACAAGTATAACTATGGCTACACCTTC
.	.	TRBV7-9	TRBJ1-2	CSSSLVIGVGYGYTF	TGTTCCAGCAGCTTAGTTATTGGAGTCGGCTATGGCTACACCTTC
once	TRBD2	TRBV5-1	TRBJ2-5	CASSTGLAGVQETQYF	TGCGCCAGCAGCACCGGACTAGCGGGAGTACAAGAGACCCAGTACTTC
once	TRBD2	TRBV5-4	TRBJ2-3	CASSLTSGRTDTQYF	TGTGCCAGCAGCTTGACTAGCGGGAGAACAGATACGCAGTATTTT